One and the same sample provided the 11 T cell receptor beta chains below, sequenced in a study of identical twins. From the 5' RACE reads, TCRdb called clonotypes with MiXCR, one entry per CDR3 protein. The top ten clones hold approximately 0.96% of a sample with 700,000 or so distinct CDR3 sequences, less than 10% of them seen once. These records were also assigned to another study, of yellow fever vaccine responses in identical twins.

Sample: PBMCs. All receptors come from a woman aged 18-29 years in good health.

The sample holds many counts of this clonotype. This rearrangement joins TRBV12-3 or TRBV12-4 to TRBJ1-1; D ambiguous. V lost 3 bases and J lost 4, with 15 bases in between. This CDR3 contains 15 residues. CDR3 residues: CASSLSSVAGTEAFF. CDR3 bases: TGTGCCAGCAGTTTGAGTTCAGTAGCGGGCACTGAAGCTTTCTTT.

The J gene is TRBJ2-5, the V gene TRBV20-1; 8 bases line up with TRBD2. This CDR3 region has 13 residues. The germline V gene encodes CDR1 DFQATT and CDR2 SNEGSKA (reference sequence). Trimming took 0 bases from V and 4 from J; bases not matched to a gene: 1. CDR3 amino acids: CSAREGLAETQYF. The CDR3 DNA reads as TGCAGTGCTAGAGAAGGACTAGCAGAGACCCAGTACTTC.

The table lists this clonotype with a few counts. The chain combines TRBV20-1 with TRBJ2-1; no clear D. The germline CDR1 and CDR2 sequences are DFQATT and SNEGSKA (reference sequence). CDR3 length: 11 amino acids. V was trimmed by 0 bases and J by 6 bases, leaving 3 bases between them. CDR3 sequence reads: CSARDPNEQFF. Written as DNA, the CDR3 is TGCAGTGCTAGAGATCCCAATGAGCAGTTCTTC.

This clonotype showed up just a few times. The chain has TRBV5-1 and TRBJ1-2; D uncertain. Between the trimmed V and J ends, which lost 4 bases and 0 bases, there was a span of 19 bases. The length of the CDR3 is 17 residues. CDR1 and CDR2 (germline): SGHRS, YFSETQ. For the CDR3, the DNA is TGCGCCAGCAGCGCCTGGTTCACTGAGCCCGCTAACTATGGCTACACCTTC. Translating it yields CASSAWFTEPANYGYTF. The variable domain in full, with the rest retrieved from reference TRBV5-1 and TRBJ1-2, is KAGVTQTPRYLIKTRGQQVTLSCSPISGHRSVSWYQQTPGQGLQFLFEYFSETQRNKGNFPGRFSGRQFSNSRSEMNVSTLELGDSALYLCASSAWFTEPANYGYTFGSGTRLTVV.

This clonotype has more than one count but fewer than ten. DNA for the CDR3: TGCAGTGCTAGTGACAGTAATCAGCCCCAGCATTTT. This sequence encodes CSASDSNQPQHF. V usage is TRBV20-1 and J usage is TRBJ1-5, with D possibly being TRBD1 (5 bases). This CDR3 region has 12 residues. In germline, CDR1 is DFQATT, CDR2 SNEGSKA (reference sequence). V gave up 3 bases and J gave up 4 bases, with 7 bases separating them.

The J gene is TRBJ2-5, the V gene TRBV29-1, with a tentative D call TRBD1 (6 bases). Per germline, CDR1 SQVTM and CDR2 ANQGSEA. The V gene lost 4 bases and the J gene lost 5 bases, with 14 bases spanning the gap. The CDR3 spans 13 residues. The CDR3 sequence is CSVGAGGRETQYF. In nucleotides, the CDR3 is TGCAGCGTTGGTGCTGGGGGCAGGGAGACCCAGTACTTC.

V gene TRBV11-2 combines with J gene TRBJ1-5, with a weak D call TRBD1 (6 bases). This CDR3 contains 13 residues. V gave up 5 bases and J gave up 4 bases, with 9 bases separating them. Germline CDR1 SGHAT, CDR2 FQNNGV. Here the CDR3 DNA reads TGTGCCAGCAGCGGGACAATTAATCAGCCCCAGCATTTT. This codes for CASSGTINQPQHF.

In its sample, this clonotype was seen many times. The J gene is TRBJ2-7, the V gene TRBV7-2; D gene ambiguous. V gave up 2 bases and J gave up 0 bases, with 8 bases separating them. This CDR3 spans 14 amino acids. Germline lookup yields CDR1 SGHTA and CDR2 FQGNSA. CDR3 in amino acids: CASSLMISSYEQYF. The CDR3 DNA is TGTGCCAGCAGCTTAATGATTAGCTCCTACGAGCAGTACTTC.

At least ten counts were recorded for this clonotype. The genes are TRBV25-1 and TRBJ2-7; TRBD2 aligns across 7 bases. The ends lost 5 bases at V and 6 bases at J; junction bases unmatched: 7. There are 13 residues in the CDR3. Per germline, CDR1 MGHDK and CDR2 SYGVNS. The CDR3 here is CASSHGGGGEQYF. The CDR3, as DNA: TGTGCCAGCAGTCACGGCGGGGGTGGCGAGCAGTACTTC.

The V call is TRBV27, the J call TRBJ2-7; D is possibly TRBD1 (6 bases). The length of the CDR3 is 13 residues. The V gene lost 6 bases and the J gene lost 3 bases, with 12 bases spanning the gap. The germline V gene has CDR1 MNHEY and CDR2 SMNVEV (reference sequence). CDR3 in DNA: TGTGCCAGCAGGCAACAGGGATTCTACGAGCAGTACTTC. Protein product: CASRQQGFYEQYF.

The rearrangement joins TRBV24-1 to TRBJ2-1; D possibly corresponds to TRBD2 (6 bases). Germline CDR1 KGHDR, CDR2 SFDVKD. V gave up 4 bases and J gave up 3 bases, with 15 bases separating them. This CDR3 has 16 amino acids. The CDR3 reads CATSDPRGSDYNEQFF. The CDR3 DNA is TGTGCCACCAGTGACCCACGGGGGTCCGACTACAATGAGCAGTTCTTC.